This TCR beta chain appears in the sequencing data of a study of vaccination effects on CD4 cells after COVID-19. Study results and caveats: Cross-reactivity toward common cold coronaviruses was confined to only 1 of 255 vaccine-induced clones in healthy vaccinees. Sampling in the study covered few convalescent patients and included no early post-infection timepoints.

Antigen-specific CD4+ T cells were expanded (with viral peptide pools) by the ViraFEST assay ahead of sequencing. Isolation of CD4+ T cells took place after nine to ten days of culture. Prior SARS-CoV-2 infection was absent in the vaccine recipients, as shown by negative nucleocapsid antibodies. For each well, 1.9 million or so PBMC were cultured with 10 IU/ml IL-2 and around 10 ug/ml peptides. This clone appeared a few times. The antigen is unknown. Generated by immunoSEQ multiplex PCR, the TCRdb table keeps only in-frame clones and is missing some. The sample contains some 60,000 clones, approximately 76% of which appear only once. This specimen consisted of CD4+ T cells from PBMCs cultured with HCoV-NL63 spike peptides, obtained before COVID-19 vaccination. This TCR derives from a human donor who received a COVID-19 vaccine.

Here the CDR3 DNA reads TGCGCCAGCAGCTCAGTTCCCACAGATACGCAGTATTTT. It specifies CASSSVPTDTQYF. The V gene is TRBV5-1, the J gene TRBJ2-3; D gene unclear. CDR3 length: 13 amino acids. The germline V gene encodes CDR1 SGHRS and CDR2 YFSETQ. Trimming cost V 3 bases and J 2 bases, with 7 bases left between them.